These 2 T cell receptor beta chains were all obtained from the same sample, sequenced in a study of CDR3 diversity in severe acne. TCRdb reprocessed the PCR reads via MiXCR and lists one record per CDR3 protein. This sample has approximately 77,000 distinct CDR3 sequences, with about half found just once. Input material: blood. These receptors came from a male donor with severe acne vulgaris.

V gene TRBV20-1 combines with J gene TRBJ2-4; unclear D gene. The V end lost 5 bases, the J end lost 8 bases, and 19 bases lay between the germline ends. The length of the CDR3 is 14 residues. CDR1 DFQATT and CDR2 SNEGSKA come from the germline V gene (reference sequence). For the CDR3, the DNA is TGCAGTGCTCCGCAGCCCGGGTTTGTCGACATTCAGTACTTC. It codes for CSAPQPGFVDIQYF.

This clonotype was recorded at least ten times. The V and J genes are TRBV15 and TRBJ1-1; D might be TRBD1 (6 bases). V was shortened by 5 bases and J by 1 base, with 14 bases between the two germline ends. Per the germline V gene, CDR1 is LNHNV and CDR2 is YYDKDF (reference sequence). The CDR3 runs 15 residues. The CDR3 loop reads CATSSRRGTNTEAFF. In DNA, the CDR3 is TGTGCCACCAGCTCTCGCAGGGGAACGAACACTGAAGCTTTCTTT. Drawing the rest from reference TRBV15 and TRBJ1-1, the complete variable domain is DAMVIQNPRYQVTQFGKPVTLSCSQTLNHNVMYWYQQKSSQAPKLLFHYYDKDFNNEADTPDNFQSRRPNTSFCFLDIRSPGLGDTAMYLCATSSRRGTNTEAFFGQGTRLTVV.